One and the same sample provided the 32 T cell receptor beta chains below, sequenced in a study of T-cell reconstitution after alpha-beta-depleted transplantation in children. It was with unique molecular identifiers that the TCRbeta library was prepared. TCRdb used MiXCR to reprocess the PCR reads, holding one entry per CDR3 protein. The repertoire has a few hundred thousand distinct CDR3 sequences, over 10% of them found once; the top ten carry around 2%. The sequences come from PBMCs, mostly from graft donor cells, collected 360 days after TCRalphabeta/CD19-depleted stem cell transplant. The receptors originated from a male patient between 10 and 17 years old who had a stem cell transplant for acute myeloid leukemia, so the T cells may come from the graft donor.

The chain carries TRBV28 and TRBJ1-1; D unresolved. The germline CDR1 and CDR2 sequences are MDHEN and SYDVKM. CDR3 length: 12 residues. Trimming left V 5 bases short and J 7 bases short, with 11 bases between. The CDR3, as DNA: TGTGCCAGCAGTCTCTATGAGGGTGAAGCTTTCTTT. This encodes CASSLYEGEAFF.

V and J are TRBV11-2 and TRBJ2-1, with D possibly TRBD2 on 6 matching bases. The CDR3 spans 17 residues. Germline CDR1 SGHAT, CDR2 FQNNGV. The V end lost 5 bases, the J end lost 9 bases, and 26 bases lay between the germline ends. CDR3: CASSLPRDFLTTSEQFF. CDR3 DNA: TGTGCCAGCAGCCTCCCACGGGACTTCCTCACTACAAGTGAGCAGTTCTTC.

The sample holds a few counts of this clonotype. The chain carries TRBV28 and TRBJ2-7; weak D call: TRBD2 (5 bases). Germline CDR1 is MDHEN and CDR2 is SYDVKM. There are 16 residues in the CDR3. Trimming stripped 2 bases from V and 1 base from J, with 15 bases between. The CDR3 bases are TGTGCCAGCAGTTTACCATCAAGCGGCTTATCCTACGAGCAGTACTTC. It codes for CASSLPSSGLSYEQYF.

The V gene is TRBV7-6, the J gene TRBJ2-7; 10 nucleotides line up with TRBD1. V lost 5 bases and J lost 4; bases outside the gene matches: 20. CDR1 is SGHVS, CDR2 FNYEAQ, per germline. This CDR3 contains 19 residues. The CDR3 coding sequence is TGTGCCAGCAGCCTCCGGGACAGGGGATCAAGGGGTCAAATTTACGAGCAGTACTTC. This gives the protein CASSLRDRGSRGQIYEQYF.

This clonotype was counted between two and nine times. The chain links TRBV4-2 to TRBJ2-1; D call uncertain. Germline lookup yields CDR1 LGHNA and CDR2 YNFKEQ. Trimming pared 0 bases from V and 6 bases from J, leaving 9 bases between. This CDR3 has 14 amino acids. The chain's CDR3 is CASSQETYINEQFF. The DNA of the CDR3 is TGTGCCAGCAGCCAAGAAACCTACATCAATGAGCAGTTCTTC.

V is TRBV6-1 and J is TRBJ2-7; D is undetermined. Germline CDR1 MNHNS, CDR2 SASEGT. The CDR3 spans 15 residues. V dropped 6 bases and J dropped 0 bases, with 15 bases sitting between them. The DNA for the CDR3 is TGTGCCAGCAGCCTCACGGCCCATAGCTCCTACGAGCAGTACTTC. Amino acids: CASSLTAHSSYEQYF.

The chain carries TRBV28 and TRBJ1-2; D remains ambiguous. In germline, CDR1 is MDHEN, CDR2 SYDVKM. The CDR3 is 15 residues long. The V gene lost 5 bases and the J gene lost 2 bases, with 15 bases spanning the gap. Here the CDR3 reads CASSPPRGWNYGYTF. CDR3 DNA: TGTGCCAGCAGTCCTCCCCGGGGATGGAACTATGGCTACACCTTC.

The chain couples TRBV4-3 to TRBJ2-3, with TRBD2 identical over 11 bases. From germline, CDR1 is LGHNA and CDR2 YSLEER. The CDR3 is 18 residues long. V shed 1 base and J 1 base; nucleotides not matched to a gene: 7. This chain's CDR3 is CASSQAWLAGGGTDTQYF. The DNA for the CDR3 is TGCGCCAGCAGCCAAGCTTGGCTAGCGGGAGGTGGCACAGATACGCAGTATTTT.

A few counts support this clonotype. The chain recombines TRBV12-3 or TRBV12-4 with TRBJ2-1, with TRBD2 identical over 7 bases. The V and J ends lost 7 bases and 7 bases, in that order; junction bases with no gene match: 13. This CDR3 contains 15 residues. The CDR3 sequence: CASTLRELVGNEQFF. The CDR3, as DNA: TGTGCCAGCACATTGCGGGAGTTGGTCGGAAATGAGCAGTTCTTC.

This clonotype was detected a few times. This chain joins TRBV20-1 and TRBJ2-7, with TRBD2 matching over 14 bases. The CDR3 is 18 amino acids. CDR1 and CDR2 from the germline V gene are DFQATT and SNEGSKA (reference sequence). With V trimmed by 2 bases and J by 2 bases, 11 bases remained unmatched. CDR3 DNA sequence: TGCAGTGCTAGAAAGGGACTAGCGGGAGACCAAGATACCTACGAGCAGTACTTC. Encoded protein: CSARKGLAGDQDTYEQYF.

The rearrangement links TRBV12-3 or TRBV12-4 to TRBJ2-7; D gene unclear. With 6 bases removed from V and 0 bases from J, the gap between germline ends came to 18 bases. There are 16 residues in the CDR3. For the CDR3, the DNA is TGTGCCAGCAGCTACTCCCCAGACCCTTCCTCCTACGAGCAGTACTTC. The encoded protein is CASSYSPDPSSYEQYF.

This clonotype was observed many times. The CDR3 is CASSTRQGYSYEQYF. The CDR3, as DNA: TGTGCCAGCAGCACCCGACAGGGGTACTCCTACGAGCAGTACTTC. This chain connects TRBV11-2 to TRBJ2-7, with TRBD1 matching over 8 bases. This CDR3 spans 15 amino acids. Germline-derived CDR1 and CDR2 are SGHAT and FQNNGV. The junction had 6 bases not matched to a gene; V was cut back by 5 bases and J by 0 bases.

This clonotype appeared a few times. The chain employs TRBV20-1 and TRBJ2-7; TRBD1 agrees at 10 bases. The CDR3 spans 14 residues. V gave up 6 bases and J gave up 5 bases; unmatched junction bases: 10. Germline CDR1 reads DFQATT; CDR2 reads SNEGSKA (reference sequence). The DNA of the CDR3 is TGCAGTGCCTACAACCGGGACAGGGGAGACGAGCAGTACTTC. Translated, it gives CSAYNRDRGDEQYF.

This clonotype has a handful of counts. This sequence joins TRBV29-1 and TRBJ2-7, with D tentatively TRBD2 (5 bases). Germline CDR1 reads SQVTM; CDR2 reads ANQGSEA. Trimming took 5 bases from V and 2 from J, leaving 13 bases between them. The CDR3 totals 13 residues. In DNA form, the CDR3 reads TGCAGCGTTATCCGGGAAGGAACCTACGAGCAGTACTTC. It specifies CSVIREGTYEQYF.

The V and J genes are TRBV30 and TRBJ2-7; 7 bases agree with TRBD2. This CDR3 has 14 amino acids. The junction had 6 bases not matched to a gene; V was cut back by 0 bases and J by 4 bases. CDR1 is GTSNPN and CDR2 is SVGIG in the germline V gene (reference sequence). CDR3 DNA: TGTGCCTGGAGTGTACGGCTAGCGGATTACGAGCAGTACTTC. Residues: CAWSVRLADYEQYF.

At least ten counts were recorded for this clonotype. V is TRBV20-1 and J is TRBJ2-7, with a weak D call TRBD1 (6 bases). Trimming took off 4 bases at V and 0 bases at J, with 7 bases between the two ends. CDR3 length: 12 amino acids. Looked up from germline, CDR1 is DFQATT and CDR2 is SNEGSKA (reference sequence). The CDR3 bases are TGCAGTGCTAACAGGGTCTCCTACGAGCAGTACTTC. Amino acids: CSANRVSYEQYF.

This clonotype appeared once. In nucleotides, the CDR3 is TGTGCCAGCAGCTTGGACGTCGGATTAACGGGCTACACCTTC. Translation: CASSLDVGLTGYTF. The chain couples TRBV7-6 to TRBJ1-2; no clear D. CDR1 is SGHVS and CDR2 is FNYEAQ in the germline V gene. V lost 3 bases, J lost 8 bases, and 16 bases lay in between. CDR3 length: 14 amino acids.

This clonotype was found a few times. This chain uses TRBV28 with TRBJ2-6; no clear D gene. Trimming removed 3 bases from V and 0 bases from J, with 21 bases in between. The germline gives CDR1 MDHEN, CDR2 SYDVKM. There are 20 residues in the CDR3. The CDR3 coding sequence is TGTGCCAGCAGTTTCTCCCGGACGGTGCCATGGCTCTCTGGGGCCAACGTCCTGACTTTC. It specifies CASSFSRTVPWLSGANVLTF.

This clonotype was seen a few times. This sequence joins TRBV28 and TRBJ2-7; D not certain. Germline V gene sequence: CDR1 MDHEN, CDR2 SYDVKM. The germline V and J ends were trimmed by 8 bases and 1 base, with 6 bases remaining between them. CDR3 size: 11 residues. The chain's CDR3 is CASLGSYEQYF. CDR3 nucleotide sequence: TGTGCCAGCCTGGGGTCCTACGAGCAGTACTTC. Full variable domain (rest looked up from reference TRBV28 and TRBJ2-7): DVKVTQSSRYLVKRTGEKVFLECVQDMDHENMFWYRQDPGLGLRLIYFSYDVKMKEKGDIPEGYSVSREKKERFSLILESASTNQTSMYLCASLGSYEQYFGPGTRLTVT.

This clonotype has more than one count but fewer than ten. The V gene is TRBV7-2, the J gene TRBJ2-1; 8 bases fit TRBD1. With V trimmed by 3 bases and J by 5 bases, 6 bases remained unmatched. The CDR3 extends over 15 amino acids. Germline V gene data show CDR1 as SGHTA and CDR2 as FQGNSA. The CDR3 here is CASSFIRGLDNEQFF. The CDR3 DNA reads as TGTGCCAGCAGCTTCATCAGGGGGCTCGACAATGAGCAGTTCTTC.

This chain connects TRBV24-1 to TRBJ2-1; 8 bases map to TRBD2. Germline CDR1 KGHDR, CDR2 SFDVKD. This CDR3 has 15 amino acids. With 4 bases clipped from V and 4 bases from J, the junction kept 5 bases outside the gene matches. CDR3 nucleotide sequence: TGTGCCACCAGTGAGCCGGGACTAGGATACAATGAGCAGTTCTTC. Translated, it gives CATSEPGLGYNEQFF.

The chain links TRBV29-1 to TRBJ2-3; D ambiguous. V gave up 5 bases and J gave up 1 base, with 4 bases separating them. The germline gives CDR1 SQVTM, CDR2 ANQGSEA. The CDR3 consists of 11 residues. CDR3 sequence: CSVLGTDTQYF. In DNA form, the CDR3 reads TGCAGCGTTTTGGGCACAGATACGCAGTATTTT.

This clonotype has more than one count but fewer than ten. The V gene is TRBV29-1, the J gene TRBJ1-1; TRBD1 is a possible D gene (5 bases). Trimming removed 4 bases at V and 4 bases at J, with 13 bases between. Germline assignment: CDR1 SQVTM and CDR2 ANQGSEA. The CDR3 has 13 residues. The CDR3 loop is CSVGGKVGTEAFF. DNA of the CDR3: TGCAGCGTTGGGGGCAAGGTAGGCACTGAAGCTTTCTTT.

This sequence joins TRBV3-1 and TRBJ2-3; TRBD2 matches at 9 bases. This CDR3 region has 15 residues. The trim removed 6 bases at V and 4 bases at J, leaving 8 bases unmatched. The germline V gene has CDR1 LGHDT and CDR2 YNNKEL (reference sequence). The CDR3 sequence: CASRSGLAIPDTQYF. Here the CDR3 DNA reads TGTGCCAGCAGGAGTGGACTAGCGATCCCAGATACGCAGTATTTT.

J is TRBJ1-2 and V is TRBV29-1, with a tentative D call TRBD1 (6 bases). CDR3 length: 18 residues. Trimming stripped 6 bases from V and 0 bases from J, with 26 bases between. CDR1 SQVTM and CDR2 ANQGSEA come from the germline V gene. The CDR3 DNA reads as TGCAGCGTCCTGGTTGATTCTTTGGGACATGAAGCTAACTATGGCTACACCTTC. Its protein product is CSVLVDSLGHEANYGYTF.

V and J are TRBV7-6 and TRBJ2-1; D might be TRBD2 (5 bases). This CDR3 is built from 14 residues. Germline CDR1 reads SGHVS; CDR2 reads FNYEAQ. With 8 bases removed from V and 3 bases from J, the gap between germline ends came to 14 bases. CDR3 protein: CASGRDLSYNEQFF. CDR3 sequence (DNA): TGTGCCAGCGGCCGGGATTTAAGCTACAATGAGCAGTTCTTC. Full variable domain (missing parts from reference TRBV7-6 and TRBJ2-1): GAGVSQSPRYKVTKRGQDVALRCDPISGHVSLYWYRQALGQGPEFLTYFNYEAQQDKSGLPNDRFSAERPEGSISTLTIQRTEQRDSAMYRCASGRDLSYNEQFFGPGTRLTVL.

Ten or more counts support this clonotype. This sequence joins TRBV15 and TRBJ2-7; a possible D gene is TRBD2 (5 bases). The germline CDR1 and CDR2 sequences are LNHNV and YYDKDF (reference sequence). CDR3 length equals 16 residues. V lost 0 bases and J lost 0, with 12 bases in between. DNA for the CDR3: TGTGCCACCAGCAGAGATCGAGGGAGTAGCTCCTACGAGCAGTACTTC. Protein product: CATSRDRGSSSYEQYF.

The rearrangement joins TRBV25-1 to TRBJ2-5; the D is unclear. V lost 0 bases to trimming and J lost 2 bases, with 7 bases between them. Germline V gene data show CDR1 as MGHDK and CDR2 as SYGVNS. The CDR3 has 14 amino acids. The CDR3: CASSEYMGQETQYF. The CDR3 bases are TGTGCCAGCAGTGAATATATGGGACAAGAGACCCAGTACTTC.

The table lists this clonotype with many counts. This chain connects TRBV6-1 to TRBJ2-3; 7 nucleotides agree with TRBD1. J lost 2 bases, V lost 6 bases, and 5 bases had no gene match. This CDR3 spans 14 amino acids. In germline, CDR1 is MNHNS, CDR2 SASEGT. The CDR3 region is CASRRQGFTDTQYF. CDR3 DNA: TGTGCCAGCAGGAGACAGGGCTTCACAGATACGCAGTATTTT.

The rearrangement uses TRBV7-9 and TRBJ2-6; D perhaps matches TRBD2 (5 bases). Germline values: CDR1 SEHNR, CDR2 FQNEAQ (reference sequence). The CDR3 runs 15 residues. The V end lost 4 bases, the J end lost 0 bases, and 7 bases lay between the germline ends. The CDR3 sequence is CASSSGSSGANVLTF. In DNA form, the CDR3 reads TGTGCCAGCAGCTCGGGGTCCTCTGGGGCCAACGTCCTGACTTTC. The whole variable domain, remainder taken from reference TRBV7-9 and TRBJ2-6, is DTGVSQNPRHKITKRGQNVTFRCDPISEHNRLYWYRQTLGQGPEFLTYFQNEAQLEKSRLLSDRFSAERPKGSFSTLEIQRTEQGDSAMYLCASSSGSSGANVLTFGAGSRLTVL.

The chain recombines TRBV20-1 with TRBJ1-5; no definite D call. V lost 6 bases to trimming and J lost 5 bases, with 14 bases between them. The CDR3 length is 13 residues. From germline, CDR1 is DFQATT and CDR2 SNEGSKA (reference sequence). The CDR3 nucleotides read TGCAGTGCCCCCCTGGGGAGCCATCAGCCCCAGCATTTT. Its protein product is CSAPLGSHQPQHF.

This clonotype was counted between two and nine times. The chain joins TRBV4-3 to TRBJ1-4, with D perhaps TRBD1 (5 bases). Trimming removed 1 base from V and 3 bases from J, with 9 bases in between. Germline V gene lookup returns CDR1 LGHNA and CDR2 YSLEER. The CDR3 spans 15 residues. CDR3 sequence: CASSQARDPNEKLFF. In nucleotides, the CDR3 is TGCGCCAGCAGCCAAGCTCGGGACCCTAATGAAAAACTGTTTTTT.